This TCR beta chain was sequenced for a study of T cell changes during pregnancy in multiple sclerosis. The V and J ends lost 0 bases and 1 base respectively, with 10 bases between them. The CDR3 is 15 amino acids. Germline CDR1 reads MNHEY; CDR2 reads SVGAGI. This table comes from immunoSEQ multiplex PCR, and its TCRdb copy is limited to in-frame clones, with some not included. The profile covers over 90,000 clones, with roughly 90% appearing a single time and approximately 0.9% taken by the ten largest. The genes are TRBV6-5 and TRBJ2-7, with D perhaps matching TRBD1 (5 bases). The sequence came from a female donor with multiple sclerosis, enrolled in a pregnancy study. The input for sequencing was peripheral blood, taken before pregnancy. CDR3 in amino acids: CASSYSGAGSYEQYF. For the CDR3, the DNA is TGTGCCAGCAGTTACTCGGGTGCAGGGTCCTACGAGCAGTACTTC.